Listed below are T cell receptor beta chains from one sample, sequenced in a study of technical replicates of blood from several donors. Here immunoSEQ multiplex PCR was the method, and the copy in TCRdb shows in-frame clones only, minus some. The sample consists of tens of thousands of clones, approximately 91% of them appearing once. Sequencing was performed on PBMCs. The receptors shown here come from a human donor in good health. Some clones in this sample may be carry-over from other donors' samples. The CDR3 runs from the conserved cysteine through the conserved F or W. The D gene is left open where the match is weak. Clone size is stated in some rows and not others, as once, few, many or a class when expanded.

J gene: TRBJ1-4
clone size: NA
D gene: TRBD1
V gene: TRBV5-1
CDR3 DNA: TGCGCCAGCAGCCCGGGACAGGGGGACGAAAAACTGTTTTTT
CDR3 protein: CASSPGQGDEKLFF

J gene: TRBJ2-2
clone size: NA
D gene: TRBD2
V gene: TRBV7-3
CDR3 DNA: TGTGCCAGCCGGCTAGCGGGGTCGAACACCGGGGAGCTGTTTTTT
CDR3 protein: CASRLAGSNTGELFF

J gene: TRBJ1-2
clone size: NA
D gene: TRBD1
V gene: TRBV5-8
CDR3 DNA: TGTGCCAGCAGCTTTCGCGGGACAGGGGGTTATGGCTACACCTTC
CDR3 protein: CASSFRGTGGYGYTF

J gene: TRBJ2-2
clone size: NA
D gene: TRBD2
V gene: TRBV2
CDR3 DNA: TGTGCCAGCGGGACGGGAGGACCGAACACCGGGGAGCTGTTTTTT
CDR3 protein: CASGTGGPNTGELFF

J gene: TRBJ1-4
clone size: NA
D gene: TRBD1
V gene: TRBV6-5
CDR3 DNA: TGTGCCAGCAGTCCCGGGACAGGGAATGAAAAACTGTTTTTT
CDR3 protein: CASSPGTGNEKLFF

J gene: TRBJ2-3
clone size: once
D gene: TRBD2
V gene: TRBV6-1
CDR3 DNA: TGTGCCATTAAGCGGGGTAGCACAGATACGCAGTATTTT
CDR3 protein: CAIKRGSTDTQYF

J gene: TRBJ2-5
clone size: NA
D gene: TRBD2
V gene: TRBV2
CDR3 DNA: TGTGCCAGTTCACCCGGGGGGGAAGAGACCCAGTACTTC
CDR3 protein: CASSPGGEETQYF

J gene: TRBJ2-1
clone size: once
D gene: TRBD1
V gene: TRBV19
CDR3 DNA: TGTGCCAGTAGACCGACAGGGCCGGGTGAGCAGTTCTTC
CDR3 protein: CASRPTGPGEQFF

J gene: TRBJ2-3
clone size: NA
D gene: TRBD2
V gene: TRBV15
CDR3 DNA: TGTGCCACCAGCAGAGGAAGCGGGAGGGCCGATACGCAGTATTTT
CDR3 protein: CATSRGSGRADTQYF

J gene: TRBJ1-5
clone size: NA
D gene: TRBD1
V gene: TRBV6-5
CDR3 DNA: TGTGCCAGCAGTAAGTTTACAGGGGGCGATCAGCCCCAGCATTTT
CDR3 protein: CASSKFTGGDQPQHF

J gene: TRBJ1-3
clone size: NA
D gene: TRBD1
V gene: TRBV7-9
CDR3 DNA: TGTGCCAGCAGCACGGACAGGATCGCTGGAAACACCATATATTTT
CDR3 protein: CASSTDRIAGNTIYF

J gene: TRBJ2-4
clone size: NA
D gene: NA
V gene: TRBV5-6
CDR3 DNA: TGTGCCAGCAGCTTGCAGGGGTTAGCCAAAAACATTCAGTACTTC
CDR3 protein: CASSLQGLAKNIQYF

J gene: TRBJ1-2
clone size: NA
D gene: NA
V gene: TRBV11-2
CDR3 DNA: TGTGCCAGCAGCCTACGCCCGGGACTGAACTATGGCTACACCTTC
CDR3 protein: CASSLRPGLNYGYTF

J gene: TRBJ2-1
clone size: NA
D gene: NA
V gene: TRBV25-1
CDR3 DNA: TGTGCCAGCAGGCCCAGCGGCTCCTACAATGAGCAGTTCTTC
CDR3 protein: CASRPSGSYNEQFF

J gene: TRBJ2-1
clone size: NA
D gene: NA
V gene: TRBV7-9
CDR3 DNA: TGTGCCAGCAGTCAACAGGGCGGGTTCAATGAGCAGTTCTTC
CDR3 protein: CASSQQGGFNEQFF

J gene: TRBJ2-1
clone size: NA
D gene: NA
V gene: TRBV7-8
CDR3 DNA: TGTGCCAGCAGCTTAGGTAATATGAGGAATGAGCAGTTCTTC
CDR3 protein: CASSLGNMRNEQFF

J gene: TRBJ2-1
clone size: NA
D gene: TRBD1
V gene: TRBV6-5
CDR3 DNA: TGTGCCAGCAGATCCGGGACAGGGGGTAACTATGAGCAGTTCTTC
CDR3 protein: CASRSGTGGNYEQFF

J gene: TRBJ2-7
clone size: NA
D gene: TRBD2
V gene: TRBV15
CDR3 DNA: TGTGCCACCAGCAGAGAGGGGGGGAGCTCCTACGAGCAGTACTTC
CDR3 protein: CATSREGGSSYEQYF

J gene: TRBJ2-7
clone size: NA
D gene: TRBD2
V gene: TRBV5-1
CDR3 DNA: TGCGCCAGCAGCCCTTGGACTAGCGGCTACGAGCAGTACTTC
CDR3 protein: CASSPWTSGYEQYF

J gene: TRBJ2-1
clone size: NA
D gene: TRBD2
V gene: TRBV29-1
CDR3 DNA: TGCAGCGTCGCGAGCGGGAGGGCCAATGAGCAGTTCTTC
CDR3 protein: CSVASGRANEQFF

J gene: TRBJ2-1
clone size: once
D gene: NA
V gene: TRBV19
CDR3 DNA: TGTGCCAGTAGTATAACCGGAGTCGCCTACAATGAGCAGTTCTTC
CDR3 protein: CASSITGVAYNEQFF

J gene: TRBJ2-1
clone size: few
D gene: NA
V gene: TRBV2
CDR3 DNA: TGTGCCAGCTCGAGGGAGTGGTCCTACAATGAGCAGTTCTTC
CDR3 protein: CASSREWSYNEQFF

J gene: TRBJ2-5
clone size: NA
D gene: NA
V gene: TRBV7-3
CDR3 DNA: TGTGCCAGCAGCTTAAGCGGGCGGGGGACCCAGTACTTC
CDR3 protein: CASSLSGRGTQYF

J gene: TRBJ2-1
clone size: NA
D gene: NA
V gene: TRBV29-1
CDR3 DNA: TGCAGCGTTGAAGATTTCCGGGGTCTGGGTTACAATGAGCAGTTCTTC
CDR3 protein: CSVEDFRGLGYNEQFF

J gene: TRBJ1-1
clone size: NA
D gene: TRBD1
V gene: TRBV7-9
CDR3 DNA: TGTGCCGCCAGAGAGGGGGCGAACACTGAAGCTTTCTTT
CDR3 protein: CAAREGANTEAFF

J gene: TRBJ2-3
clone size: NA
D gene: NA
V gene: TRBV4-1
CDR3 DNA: TGCGCCAGCAGCCAGGAGAGGATGAACACAGATACGCAGTATTTT
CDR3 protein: CASSQERMNTDTQYF

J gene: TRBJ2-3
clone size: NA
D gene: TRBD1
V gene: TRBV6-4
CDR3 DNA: TGTGCCAGCAGTGTGAACAGGGGGTCAGATACGCAGTATTTT
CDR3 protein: CASSVNRGSDTQYF

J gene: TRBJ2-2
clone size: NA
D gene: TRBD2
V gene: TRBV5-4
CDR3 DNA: TGTGCCAGCAGCTTCGCGGGAGGGCCGATCGGGGAGCTGTTTTTT
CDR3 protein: CASSFAGGPIGELFF

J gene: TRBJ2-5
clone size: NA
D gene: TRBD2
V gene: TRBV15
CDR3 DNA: TGTGCCACCAGCAACAAACTAGCGGGATCAGAGACCCAGTACTTC
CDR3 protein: CATSNKLAGSETQYF

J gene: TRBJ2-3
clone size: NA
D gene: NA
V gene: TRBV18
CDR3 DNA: TGTGCCAGCTCACCACCCCCTTCCGCAGGGGAAAGGGGTCTAGATACGCAGTATTTT
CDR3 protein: CASSPPPSAGERGLDTQYF

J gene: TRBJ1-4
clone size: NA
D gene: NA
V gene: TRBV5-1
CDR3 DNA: TGCGCCAGCCGGGGGGGAGCAACTAATGAAAAACTGTTTTTT
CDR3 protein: CASRGGATNEKLFF

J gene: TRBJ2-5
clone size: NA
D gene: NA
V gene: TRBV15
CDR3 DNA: TGTGCCACCAGCAGAGATTGGAACGGAGGAGAGACCCAGTACTTC
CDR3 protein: CATSRDWNGGETQYF

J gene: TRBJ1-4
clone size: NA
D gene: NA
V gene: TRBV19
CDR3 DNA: TGTGCCAGTAGGCGCGAGGAACGTGAAAAACTGTTTTTT
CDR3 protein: CASRREEREKLFF

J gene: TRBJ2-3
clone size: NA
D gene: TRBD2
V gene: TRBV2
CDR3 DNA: TGTGCCAGCACGGCGGGAGGGCCCCGGACGCAGTATTTT
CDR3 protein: CASTAGGPRTQYF

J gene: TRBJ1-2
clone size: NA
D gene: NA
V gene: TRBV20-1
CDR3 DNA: TGCAGTTGCTCTAGGGGTGGAAGCTACACCTTC
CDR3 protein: CSCSRGGSYTF

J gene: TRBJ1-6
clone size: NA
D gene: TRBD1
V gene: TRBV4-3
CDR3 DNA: TGCGCCAGCAGCCAAGGGACAGGGGTTTGGTCACCCCTCCACTTT
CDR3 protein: CASSQGTGVWSPLHF

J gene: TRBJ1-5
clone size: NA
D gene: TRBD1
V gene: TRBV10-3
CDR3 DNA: TGTGCCATCAGTACAGGGGGTGGACAGCCCCAGCATTTT
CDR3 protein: CAISTGGGQPQHF

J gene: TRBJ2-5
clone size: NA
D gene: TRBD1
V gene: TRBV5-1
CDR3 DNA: TGCGCCAGCAGCTCAGGGACCGGGACAGGGGAGACCCAGTACTTC
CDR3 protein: CASSSGTGTGETQYF

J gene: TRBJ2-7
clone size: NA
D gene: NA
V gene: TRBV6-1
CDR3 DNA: TGTGCCAGCACGCGGACATCCTACGAGCAGTACTTC
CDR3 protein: CASTRTSYEQYF

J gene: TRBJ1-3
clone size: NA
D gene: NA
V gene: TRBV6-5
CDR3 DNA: TGTGCCAGCCGTGGGCCCCTCTCTGGAAACACCATATATTTT
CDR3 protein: CASRGPLSGNTIYF

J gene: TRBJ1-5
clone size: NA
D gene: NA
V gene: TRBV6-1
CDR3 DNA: TGTGCCACGAGGCTGGGTACGGGCAATCAGCCCCAGCATTTT
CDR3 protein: CATRLGTGNQPQHF

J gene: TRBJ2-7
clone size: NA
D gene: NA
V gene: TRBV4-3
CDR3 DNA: TGCGCCAGCAGCCAAGATGGTAGGGGGTTCTACGAGCAGTACTTC
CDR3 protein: CASSQDGRGFYEQYF

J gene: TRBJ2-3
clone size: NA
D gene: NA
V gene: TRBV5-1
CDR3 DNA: TGCGCCAGCAGCTTAGGGGGTAGCACAGATACGCAGTATTTT
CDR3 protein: CASSLGGSTDTQYF

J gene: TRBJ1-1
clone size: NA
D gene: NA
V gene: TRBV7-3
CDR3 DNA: TGTGCCAGCAGCCCGGGGGTAGGCACTGAAGCTTTCTTT
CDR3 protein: CASSPGVGTEAFF

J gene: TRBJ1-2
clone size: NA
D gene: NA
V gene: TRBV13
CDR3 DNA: TGTGCCAGCAGCTTAGCCGGGACTAACTATGGCTACACCTTC
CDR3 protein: CASSLAGTNYGYTF

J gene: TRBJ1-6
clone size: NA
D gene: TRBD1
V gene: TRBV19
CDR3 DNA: TGTGCCAGTAGTATAGCCCATACGGACAGGGGTTCACCCCTCCACTTT
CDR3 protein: CASSIAHTDRGSPLHF

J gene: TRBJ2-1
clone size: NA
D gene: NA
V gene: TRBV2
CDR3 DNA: TGTGCCAGCAGTGAAAATAGTGATGAGCAGTTCTTC
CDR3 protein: CASSENSDEQFF

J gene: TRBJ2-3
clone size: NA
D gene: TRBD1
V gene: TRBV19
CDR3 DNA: TGTGCCAGTAGTAACAGGGGAACAACAGATACGCAGTATTTT
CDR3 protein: CASSNRGTTDTQYF